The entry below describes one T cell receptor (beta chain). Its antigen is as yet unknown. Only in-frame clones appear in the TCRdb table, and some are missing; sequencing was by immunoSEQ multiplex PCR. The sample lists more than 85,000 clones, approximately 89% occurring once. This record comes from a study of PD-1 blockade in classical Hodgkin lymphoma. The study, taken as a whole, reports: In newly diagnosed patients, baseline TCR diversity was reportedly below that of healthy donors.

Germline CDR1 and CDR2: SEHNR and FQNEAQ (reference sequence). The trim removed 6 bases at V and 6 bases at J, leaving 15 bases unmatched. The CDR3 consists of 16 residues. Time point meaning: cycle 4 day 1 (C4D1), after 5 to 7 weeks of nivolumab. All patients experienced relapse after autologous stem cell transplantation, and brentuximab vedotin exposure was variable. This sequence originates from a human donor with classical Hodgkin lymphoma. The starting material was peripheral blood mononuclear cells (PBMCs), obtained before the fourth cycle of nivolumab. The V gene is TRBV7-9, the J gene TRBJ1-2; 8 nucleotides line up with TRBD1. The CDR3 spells CASRGADRGRSHGYTF. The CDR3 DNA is TGTGCCAGCAGGGGGGCAGACAGGGGAAGATCGCATGGCTACACCTTC.